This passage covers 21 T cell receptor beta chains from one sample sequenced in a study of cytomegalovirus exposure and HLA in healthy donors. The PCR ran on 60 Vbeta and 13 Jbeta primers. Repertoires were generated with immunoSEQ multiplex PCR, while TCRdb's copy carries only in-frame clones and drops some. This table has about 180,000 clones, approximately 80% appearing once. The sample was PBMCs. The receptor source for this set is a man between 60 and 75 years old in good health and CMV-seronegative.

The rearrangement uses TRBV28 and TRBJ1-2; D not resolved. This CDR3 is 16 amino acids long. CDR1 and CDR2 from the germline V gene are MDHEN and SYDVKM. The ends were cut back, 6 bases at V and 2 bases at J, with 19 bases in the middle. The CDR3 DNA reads TGTGCCAGCAGCTTGAGAGGAGCGTTGAGAAACTATGGCTACACCTTC. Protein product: CASSLRGALRNYGYTF.

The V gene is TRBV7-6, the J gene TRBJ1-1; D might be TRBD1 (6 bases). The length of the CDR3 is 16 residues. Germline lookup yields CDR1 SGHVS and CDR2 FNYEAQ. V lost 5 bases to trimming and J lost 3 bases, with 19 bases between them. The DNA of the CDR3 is TGTGCCAGCAGCCACGACCGGCGGGGGGCCGACACTGAAGCTTTCTTT. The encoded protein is CASSHDRRGADTEAFF.

The CDR3 DNA reads as TGTGCCAGCAGTTCACAGGGGGCTTTGCAGCCCCAGCATTTT. This gives the protein CASSSQGALQPQHF. This rearrangement joins TRBV28 to TRBJ1-5, with 9 nucleotides matching TRBD1. Trimming at V came to 4 bases and at J to 7 bases, leaving 5 bases not matched to a gene. The CDR3 runs 14 residues. Germline lookup yields CDR1 MDHEN and CDR2 SYDVKM.

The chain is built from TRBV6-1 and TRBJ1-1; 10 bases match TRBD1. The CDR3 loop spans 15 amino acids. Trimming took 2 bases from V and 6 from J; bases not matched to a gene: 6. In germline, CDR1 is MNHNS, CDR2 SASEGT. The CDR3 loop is CASSERTGGFAEAFF. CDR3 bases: TGTGCCAGCAGTGAACGGACAGGGGGTTTTGCTGAAGCTTTCTTT.

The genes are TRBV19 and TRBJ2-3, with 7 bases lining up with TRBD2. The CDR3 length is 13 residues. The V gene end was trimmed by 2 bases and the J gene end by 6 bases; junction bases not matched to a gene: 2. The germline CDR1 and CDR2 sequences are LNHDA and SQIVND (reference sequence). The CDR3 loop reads CASSIKLADTQYF. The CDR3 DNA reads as TGTGCCAGTAGTATAAAACTAGCGGATACGCAGTATTTT.

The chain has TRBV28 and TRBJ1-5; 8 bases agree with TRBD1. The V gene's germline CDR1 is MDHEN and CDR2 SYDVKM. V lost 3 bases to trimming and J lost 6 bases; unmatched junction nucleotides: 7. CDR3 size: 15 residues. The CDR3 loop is CASSFGQGVIQPQHF. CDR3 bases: TGTGCCAGCAGTTTCGGACAGGGAGTCATTCAGCCCCAGCATTTT. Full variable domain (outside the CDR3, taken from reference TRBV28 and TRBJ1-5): DVKVTQSSRYLVKRTGEKVFLECVQDMDHENMFWYRQDPGLGLRLIYFSYDVKMKEKGDIPEGYSVSREKKERFSLILESASTNQTSMYLCASSFGQGVIQPQHFGDGTRLSIL.

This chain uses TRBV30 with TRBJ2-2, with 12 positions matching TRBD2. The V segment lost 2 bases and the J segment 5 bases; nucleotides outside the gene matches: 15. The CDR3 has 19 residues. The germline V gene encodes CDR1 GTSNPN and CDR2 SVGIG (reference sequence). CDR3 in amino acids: CAWSRTEASGRVWTGELFF. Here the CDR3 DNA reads TGTGCCTGGAGTCGTACGGAGGCTAGCGGGAGGGTTTGGACCGGGGAGCTGTTTTTT.

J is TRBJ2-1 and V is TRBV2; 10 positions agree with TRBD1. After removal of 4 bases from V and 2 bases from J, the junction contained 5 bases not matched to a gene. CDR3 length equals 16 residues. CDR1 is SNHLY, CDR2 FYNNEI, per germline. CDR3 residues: CASSGGTGEAYNEQFF. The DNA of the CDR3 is TGTGCCAGCAGTGGGGGGACAGGGGAAGCCTACAATGAGCAGTTCTTC.

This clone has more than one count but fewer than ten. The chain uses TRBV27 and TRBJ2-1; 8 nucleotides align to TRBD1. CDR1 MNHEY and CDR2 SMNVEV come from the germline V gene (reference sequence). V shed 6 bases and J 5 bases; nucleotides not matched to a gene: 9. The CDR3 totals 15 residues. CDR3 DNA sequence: TGTGCCAGCAGCAAAGACAGGGGTTTTGACAATGAGCAGTTCTTC. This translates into CASSKDRGFDNEQFF.

CDR3 nucleotide sequence: TGTGCCAGCAGCCAACTGTTACAGGACACCATATATTTT. It is translated as CASSQLLQDTIYF. The chain uses TRBV6-1 and TRBJ1-3; TRBD1 is a possible D gene (5 bases). CDR3 length equals 13 residues. The germline CDR1 and CDR2 sequences are MNHNS and SASEGT. Trimming took 6 bases from V and 8 from J, leaving 14 bases between them.

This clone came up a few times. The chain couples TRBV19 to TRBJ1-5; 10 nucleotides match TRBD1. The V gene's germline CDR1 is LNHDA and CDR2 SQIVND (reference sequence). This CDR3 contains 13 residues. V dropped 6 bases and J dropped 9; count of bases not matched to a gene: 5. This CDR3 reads CASRGQGGRPQHF. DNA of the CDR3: TGTGCCAGTAGAGGACAGGGGGGACGGCCCCAGCATTTT.

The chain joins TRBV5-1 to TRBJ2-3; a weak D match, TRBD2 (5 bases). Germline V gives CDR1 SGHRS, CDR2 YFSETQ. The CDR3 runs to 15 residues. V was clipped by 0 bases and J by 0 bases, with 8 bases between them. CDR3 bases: TGCGCCAGCAGCTTGGTACGGGGTAGCACAGATACGCAGTATTTT. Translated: CASSLVRGSTDTQYF.

The CDR3 is CASSLTRDGYTF. The DNA for the CDR3 is TGCGCCAGCAGCTTAACTAGGGATGGCTACACCTTC. V is TRBV5-1 and J is TRBJ1-2; no definite D call. The CDR3 covers 12 residues. The ends were cut back, 2 bases at V and 6 bases at J, with 8 bases in the middle. The germline V gene encodes CDR1 SGHRS and CDR2 YFSETQ.

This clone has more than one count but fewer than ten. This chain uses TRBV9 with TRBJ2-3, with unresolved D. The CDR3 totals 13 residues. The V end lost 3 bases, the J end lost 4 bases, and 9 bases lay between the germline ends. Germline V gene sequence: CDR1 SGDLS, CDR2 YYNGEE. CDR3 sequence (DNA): TGTGCCAGCAGCGCATACCAGGCAGATACGCAGTATTTT. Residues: CASSAYQADTQYF.

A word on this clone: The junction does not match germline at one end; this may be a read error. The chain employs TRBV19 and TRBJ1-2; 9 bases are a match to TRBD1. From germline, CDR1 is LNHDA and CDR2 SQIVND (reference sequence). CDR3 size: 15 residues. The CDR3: CASSALGTGYYGYPF. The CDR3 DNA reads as TGTGCCAGTAGCGCCCTCGGGACAGGGTACTATGGCTACCCCTTC.

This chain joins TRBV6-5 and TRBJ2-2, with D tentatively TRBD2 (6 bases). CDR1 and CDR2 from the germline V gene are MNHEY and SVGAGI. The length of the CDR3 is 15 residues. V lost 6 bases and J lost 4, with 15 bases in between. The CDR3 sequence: CASRLSQGGTGELFF. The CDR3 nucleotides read TGTGCCAGCAGATTGTCTCAGGGAGGCACCGGGGAGCTGTTTTTT.

The CDR3 DNA reads as TGTGCCAGCAGACAAGGGGCTGCCGAGCAGTACTTC. The encoded protein is CASRQGAAEQYF. The chain combines TRBV6-5 with TRBJ2-7, with a tentative D call TRBD1 (5 bases). The CDR3 extends over 12 amino acids. V lost 6 bases and J lost 6, with 12 bases in between. Per germline, CDR1 MNHEY and CDR2 SVGAGI.

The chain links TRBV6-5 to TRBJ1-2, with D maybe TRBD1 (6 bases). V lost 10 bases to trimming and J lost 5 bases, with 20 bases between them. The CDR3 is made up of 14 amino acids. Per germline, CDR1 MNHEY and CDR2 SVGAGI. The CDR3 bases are TGTGCCACCCGAGGGTCCGGGGACATATATGGCTACACCTTC. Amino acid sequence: CATRGSGDIYGYTF.

CDR3 residues: CASSLKGQLTEAFF. The CDR3 coding sequence is TGCGCCAGCAGCTTGAAGGGACAGTTAACCGAAGCTTTCTTT. The rearrangement uses TRBV5-1 and TRBJ1-1; 7 nucleotides align to TRBD1. CDR3 length: 14 residues. V lost 1 base and J lost 8; bases outside the gene matches: 8. Per germline, CDR1 SGHRS and CDR2 YFSETQ.

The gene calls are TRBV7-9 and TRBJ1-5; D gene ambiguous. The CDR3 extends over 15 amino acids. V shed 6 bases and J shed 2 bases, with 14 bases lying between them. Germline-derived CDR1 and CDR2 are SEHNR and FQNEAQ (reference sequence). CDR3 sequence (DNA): TGTGCCAGCAGGGCCGCGGGAGCAGGCAATCAGCCCCAGCATTTT. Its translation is CASRAAGAGNQPQHF.

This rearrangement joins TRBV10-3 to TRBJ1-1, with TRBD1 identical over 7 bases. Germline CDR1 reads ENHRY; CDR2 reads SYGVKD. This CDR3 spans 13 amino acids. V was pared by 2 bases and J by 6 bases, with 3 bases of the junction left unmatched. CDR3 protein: CAISERQGAEAFF. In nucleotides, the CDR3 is TGTGCCATCAGTGAGCGACAGGGCGCTGAAGCTTTCTTT.